This T cell receptor (beta chain) was captured in a study of beta chain features in type 1 diabetes. Overall study results and limits: In every one of the four CD4+ subsets, TCRB CDR3s were moderately but significantly shorter in Type 1 diabetes patients.

The CDR3 is 12 residues long. V was shortened by 7 bases and J by 6 bases, with 12 bases between the two germline ends. Germline CDR1 is SGHTA and CDR2 is FQGNSA. CD45RO/CCR7/CD25/CD127/CD95/CD27 sorting isolated CD4+ naive, central memory, regulatory and stem cell-like memory cells. What was sequenced were expressed TCRB transcripts, since all of the isolated RNA had been reverse transcribed. The repertoire was sequenced with immunoSEQ multiplex PCR; TCRdb's copy has only in-frame clones and lacks some. The data show 150,000 to 180,000 clones, about a tenth seen once. This clone occurred a few times. Its antigen is still unknown.

This chain joins TRBV7-2 and TRBJ1-2; D not resolved. The receptor was derived from a man aged 30 to 39 with type 1 diabetes. The sample consisted of central memory CD4+ T cells from blood. CDR3 region: CASTPRDDGYTF. CDR3 bases: TGTGCCAGCACCCCTCGGGATGATGGCTACACCTTC.